Listed here are 10 T cell receptor beta chains from one sample, sequenced in a study of blood T cell repertoires in COVID-19. The protocol was immunoSEQ multiplex PCR, while the TCRdb copy is restricted to in-frame clones and leaves out a portion. The table has approximately 93,000 clones, less than 85% seen once. The sample taken for sequencing was peripheral blood. The source is a man between 65 and 79 years old with COVID-19, enrolled during active disease.

The rearrangement links TRBV6-5 to TRBJ1-1; D is undetermined. The length of the CDR3 is 13 residues. Trimming removed 5 bases from V and 4 bases from J, with 11 bases in between. Germline V gene data show CDR1 as MNHEY and CDR2 as SVGAGI. In nucleotides, the CDR3 is TGTGCCAGCAGTCCGAACTCCTTCACTGAAGCTTTCTTT. It is translated as CASSPNSFTEAFF.

This chain joins TRBV19 and TRBJ1-1, with 8 positions matching TRBD1. The germline V gene encodes CDR1 LNHDA and CDR2 SQIVND (reference sequence). V was pared by 4 bases and J by 7 bases, with 5 bases of the junction left unmatched. The CDR3 has 13 amino acids. CDR3 in amino acids: CASSSQGAVEAFF. The CDR3 DNA follows: TGTGCCAGTAGTAGCCAGGGGGCGGTTGAAGCTTTCTTT.

The chain couples TRBV19 to TRBJ1-6, with 8 bases identical to TRBD1. Germline values: CDR1 LNHDA, CDR2 SQIVND (reference sequence). The CDR3 loop spans 15 amino acids. V lost 6 bases to trimming and J lost 6 bases; unmatched junction nucleotides: 7. CDR3 sequence (DNA): TGTGCCAGTAGCCCGGGACAGGAAATTAATTCACCCCTCCACTTT. As protein: CASSPGQEINSPLHF.

The V gene is TRBV6-5, the J gene TRBJ1-2; 7 bases match TRBD1. CDR1 MNHEY and CDR2 SVGAGI come from the germline V gene. Trimming at V came to 8 bases and at J to 2 bases, leaving 8 bases not matched to a gene. The CDR3 is made up of 14 amino acids. The CDR3 loop reads CASLNRDSNYGYTF. The CDR3 DNA is TGTGCCAGCCTGAATAGGGACAGCAACTATGGCTACACCTTC.

The chain recombines TRBV7-8 with TRBJ2-1; 11 bases align to TRBD2. The CDR3 has 15 amino acids. The J segment lost 4 bases and the V segment lost 8 bases, leaving 7 bases of the junction unmatched. From germline, CDR1 is SGHVS and CDR2 FQNEAQ. CDR3: CASGGLAEAYNEQFF. The CDR3 region has the DNA TGTGCCAGCGGGGGACTAGCGGAGGCATACAATGAGCAGTTCTTC.

In its sample, this clone was seen a few times. The chain employs TRBV5-1 and TRBJ2-4; weak D call: TRBD2 (5 bases). The CDR3 spans 14 residues. Trimming left V 4 bases short and J 4 bases short, with 12 bases between. The germline gives CDR1 SGHRS, CDR2 YFSETQ. The chain's CDR3 is CASSPASGKNIQYF. In nucleotides, the CDR3 is TGCGCCAGCAGCCCTGCCAGCGGTAAAAACATTCAGTACTTC.

The CDR3 nucleotides are TGTGCCATCAGTGAGTCAACGGGAGCTGGAAACACCATATATTTT. The encoded protein is CAISESTGAGNTIYF. V and J are TRBV10-3 and TRBJ1-3; D gene unclear. Germline assignment: CDR1 ENHRY and CDR2 SYGVKD. The CDR3 length is 15 residues. Trimming took 0 bases from V and 2 from J, leaving 8 bases between them.

The chain is built from TRBV30 and TRBJ2-3, with D uncertain. CDR1 is GTSNPN, CDR2 SVGIG, per germline (reference sequence). There are 15 residues in the CDR3. Trimming pared 5 bases from V and 0 bases from J, leaving 15 bases between. CDR3 in amino acids: CAWDPRKLSTDTQYF. The CDR3 coding sequence is TGTGCCTGGGACCCCCGCAAGCTAAGCACAGATACGCAGTATTTT.

The genes are TRBV28 and TRBJ2-5, with a possible D match to TRBD2 (6 bases). Trimming removed 3 bases from V and 5 bases from J, with 13 bases in between. This CDR3 is 14 amino acids long. CDR1 is MDHEN, CDR2 SYDVKM, per germline. The chain's CDR3 is CASSLTGAWETQYF. The CDR3 DNA is TGTGCCAGCAGTTTGACGGGAGCGTGGGAGACCCAGTACTTC.

The rearrangement uses TRBV29-1 and TRBJ2-1; 9 bases fit TRBD2. The CDR3 covers 15 residues. CDR1 is SQVTM and CDR2 is ANQGSEA in the germline V gene. The trim removed 6 bases at V and 7 bases at J, leaving 13 bases unmatched. The chain's CDR3 is CSVAPGAGGGNEQFF. CDR3 nucleotides: TGCAGCGTCGCCCCCGGAGCGGGAGGCGGGAATGAGCAGTTCTTC.